These 23 T cell receptor beta chains came from one sample sequenced in a study of shared T cell receptors in the human thymus. Repertoires were generated with immunoSEQ multiplex PCR, while TCRdb's copy carries only in-frame clones and drops some. The top ten hold about 0.0098% of the sample, which has roughly 710,000 clones, 70% to 90% seen once. A further study also used this sample, focusing on human thymus T cells.

Material: thymocytes. The receptors stem from a girl under three years old with a congenital heart defect.

Of note for this clone: One end of the junction does not line up with germline, which may come from a read error. This chain joins TRBV5-1 and TRBJ1-1; maybe TRBD1 (5 bases). This CDR3 comprises 14 residues. Germline assignment: CDR1 SGHRS and CDR2 YFSETQ. The CDR3 region has the DNA TGCGCCAGCAGCTTCAAGGGGATGAACACTGAAGTTTTCTTT. Encoded protein: CASSFKGMNTEVFF.

This rearrangement joins TRBV7-2 to TRBJ1-6, with TRBD1 matching over 7 bases. The J segment lost 9 bases and the V segment lost 5 bases, leaving 4 bases of the junction unmatched. CDR1 is SGHTA, CDR2 FQGNSA, per germline. CDR3 length: 13 residues. The CDR3, as DNA: TGTGCCAGCAGCCACGCAGGGGGTTCACCCCTCCACTTT. This codes for CASSHAGGSPLHF.

V usage is TRBV6-1 and J usage is TRBJ1-2; TRBD1 matches 7 bases. Trimming cost V 5 bases and J 4 bases; bases outside gene matches: 7. Germline V gives CDR1 MNHNS, CDR2 SASEGT. The CDR3 consists of 14 residues. CDR3 sequence reads: CASSRDSLLYGYTF. CDR3 sequence (DNA): TGTGCCAGCAGTCGGGACAGCCTCCTCTATGGCTACACCTTC.

The chain recombines TRBV29-1 with TRBJ2-7; D call uncertain. Germline loops: CDR1 SQVTM, CDR2 ANQGSEA. V was shortened by 4 bases and J by 2 bases, with 12 bases between the two germline ends. The CDR3 sequence is 13 residues long. This chain's CDR3 is CSVGSEHTYEQYF. The CDR3 DNA reads TGCAGCGTTGGAAGCGAACACACCTACGAGCAGTACTTC.

The table lists this clone with a count of one. The rearrangement uses TRBV15 and TRBJ1-2; D possibly corresponds to TRBD1 (5 bases). The germline gives CDR1 LNHNV, CDR2 YYDKDF (reference sequence). Between the trimmed V and J ends, which lost 4 bases and 4 bases, there was a span of 19 bases. The CDR3 length is 16 residues. The CDR3 DNA reads TGTGCCACCAGCATTCCTTGGGGGGGAATTTTCTATGGCTACACCTTC. Translation gives CATSIPWGGIFYGYTF. Full variable domain (outside the CDR3, taken from reference TRBV15 and TRBJ1-2): DAMVIQNPRYQVTQFGKPVTLSCSQTLNHNVMYWYQQKSSQAPKLLFHYYDKDFNNEADTPDNFQSRRPNTSFCFLDIRSPGLGDTAMYLCATSIPWGGIFYGYTFGSGTRLTVV.

The gene calls are TRBV11-3 and TRBJ1-1, with a weak D call TRBD1 (5 bases). CDR3 length: 13 residues. Germline-derived CDR1 and CDR2 are SGHNT and YENEEA. The V end lost 5 bases, the J end lost 1 base, and 8 bases lay between the germline ends. The CDR3 sequence: CASSQGPNTEAFF. The CDR3 nucleotides are TGTGCCAGCAGCCAGGGCCCGAACACTGAAGCTTTCTTT.

The V gene is TRBV19, the J gene TRBJ1-1, with a weak D call TRBD1 (5 bases). The length of the CDR3 is 14 residues. V lost 3 bases to trimming and J lost 5 bases, with 13 bases between them. In germline, CDR1 is LNHDA, CDR2 SQIVND (reference sequence). CDR3 bases: TGTGCCAGTAGTATCCATATACAGGAAACTGAAGCTTTCTTT. Translation: CASSIHIQETEAFF.

The V gene is TRBV4-1, the J gene TRBJ1-2; D is undetermined. V lost 0 bases, J lost 7 bases, and 21 bases lay in between. The CDR3 has 17 residues. The germline V gene has CDR1 MGHRA and CDR2 YSYEKL. CDR3 amino acids: CASSQDRWDLRVSGYTF. DNA for the CDR3: TGCGCCAGCAGCCAAGATCGGTGGGATTTGCGGGTTAGTGGCTACACCTTC.

V is TRBV2 and J is TRBJ1-3, with D hard to call. Deletions cut 6 bases from V and 0 bases from J, with 12 bases between. Germline assignment: CDR1 SNHLY and CDR2 FYNNEI. The CDR3 sequence is 15 residues long. The CDR3 DNA sequence: TGTGCCAGCAGGGAGAGAACCATCTCTGGAAACACCATATATTTT. Amino acid sequence: CASRERTISGNTIYF.

V is TRBV27 and J is TRBJ1-2; 9 nucleotides line up with TRBD1. This CDR3 contains 16 residues. With V trimmed by 10 bases and J by 0 bases, 12 bases remained unmatched. CDR1 is MNHEY and CDR2 is SMNVEV in the germline V gene (reference sequence). The CDR3 region has the DNA TGTGCCACTGCGGGAACCGGGACAGGGTCTAACTATGGCTACACCTTC. It specifies CATAGTGTGSNYGYTF.

J is TRBJ1-3 and V is TRBV5-4; TRBD1 aligns across 7 bases. V shed 3 bases and J 6 bases; nucleotides not matched to a gene: 9. Germline CDR1 reads SGHNT; CDR2 reads YYREEE (reference sequence). The CDR3 sequence is 15 residues long. CDR3 in amino acids: CASSSEGARLNTIYF. CDR3 sequence (DNA): TGTGCCAGCAGCTCGGAGGGGGCCAGACTAAACACCATATATTTT.

The chain employs TRBV19 and TRBJ2-7; TRBD2 aligns across 8 bases. The CDR3 consists of 18 residues. The V segment lost 6 bases and the J segment 2 bases; nucleotides outside the gene matches: 18. In germline, CDR1 is LNHDA, CDR2 SQIVND (reference sequence). The CDR3 DNA sequence: TGTGCCAGTAGCCCCCCCGGAAACTTAGCGGGGTCCCCCTACGAGCAGTACTTC. It translates to CASSPPGNLAGSPYEQYF. The entire variable domain, with the rest obtained from reference TRBV19 and TRBJ2-7, is as follows: DGGITQSPKYLFRKEGQNVTLSCEQNLNHDAMYWYRQDPGQGLRLIYYSQIVNDFQKGDIAEGYSVSREKKESFPLTVTSAQKNPTAFYLCASSPPGNLAGSPYEQYFGPGTRLTVT.

This rearrangement joins TRBV5-1 to TRBJ1-4, with 9 bases identical to TRBD1. The CDR3 loop spans 15 amino acids. Germline V gives CDR1 SGHRS, CDR2 YFSETQ. V was clipped by 4 bases and J by 8 bases; unmatched bases: 9. The CDR3 DNA follows: TGCGCCAGCAGCCTCGACGGGACAGGGAAGGAAAAACTGTTTTTT. Its protein is CASSLDGTGKEKLFF.

The CDR3 region has the DNA TGCAGCGTTGAAGATCGCGAGGACAGGGGGCTTCGCACTGAAGCTTTCTTT. Residues: CSVEDREDRGLRTEAFF. The J gene is TRBJ1-1, the V gene TRBV29-1, with 11 bases matching TRBD1. The germline gives CDR1 SQVTM, CDR2 ANQGSEA. V gave up 0 bases and J gave up 4 bases; unmatched junction bases: 10. CDR3 length equals 17 residues.

The J gene is TRBJ2-7, the V gene TRBV11-2; 7 nucleotides align to TRBD1. The CDR3 consists of 16 residues. V shed 5 bases and J 3 bases; nucleotides not matched to a gene: 13. Germline loops: CDR1 SGHAT, CDR2 FQNNGV. In DNA, the CDR3 is TGTGCCAGCAGCCCCATGACAGGGAATAAACGCTACGAGCAGTACTTC. Translating it yields CASSPMTGNKRYEQYF.

V and J are TRBV10-3 and TRBJ2-1; D might be TRBD2 (5 bases). The CDR3 is 13 amino acids. V shed 4 bases and J shed 7 bases, with 11 bases lying between them. Germline V gene data show CDR1 as ENHRY and CDR2 as SYGVKD. CDR3 sequence reads: CAISGFGGNEQFF. The DNA of the CDR3 is TGTGCCATCAGTGGGTTTGGCGGGAATGAGCAGTTCTTC.

J is TRBJ2-7 and V is TRBV7-6; the match to TRBD2 covers 11 bases. CDR3 length: 18 residues. V trimming: 5 bases; J trimming: 3 bases; junction bases outside the gene matches: 15. Per the germline V gene, CDR1 is SGHVS and CDR2 is FNYEAQ. The CDR3 loop reads CASSTGLAVPLSNYEQYF. In DNA form, the CDR3 reads TGTGCCAGCAGCACGGGACTAGCGGTACCACTCTCGAACTACGAGCAGTACTTC.

The gene calls are TRBV5-5 and TRBJ1-4, with 8 bases fitting TRBD1. Germline trimming cut 4 bases from V and 8 bases from J; bases unmatched to any gene: 7. Looked up from germline, CDR1 is SGHKS and CDR2 is YYEKEE (reference sequence). The CDR3 is 14 residues long. CDR3 bases: TGTGCCAGCAGCCCTGGACAGGGTTGGGAAAAACTGTTTTTT. It translates to CASSPGQGWEKLFF.

The chain has TRBV5-1 and TRBJ1-2; no clear D. The CDR3 length is 12 residues. Germline values: CDR1 SGHRS, CDR2 YFSETQ. The germline V and J ends were trimmed by 3 bases and 5 bases, with 8 bases remaining between them. The CDR3 loop reads CASSSGDYGYTF. DNA for the CDR3: TGCGCCAGCAGCTCCGGGGATTATGGCTACACCTTC.

The chain joins TRBV5-1 to TRBJ2-7, with 9 bases lining up with TRBD2. Unmatched junction bases numbered 11, after V lost 4 bases and J lost 3 bases. The CDR3 totals 16 residues. Germline V CDR1 and CDR2: SGHRS, YFSETQ. The CDR3 loop reads CASSPALAGTYYEQYF. The CDR3 DNA is TGCGCCAGCAGCCCCGCGCTAGCGGGGACATACTACGAGCAGTACTTC.

CDR3 coding DNA: TGTGCCAGTAGTATAGTGGGGCCCACTGAAGCTTTCTTT. Translated: CASSIVGPTEAFF. The rearrangement links TRBV19 to TRBJ1-1; weak D call: TRBD1 (5 bases). The CDR3 runs to 13 residues. V was shortened by 1 base and J by 4 bases, with 7 bases between the two germline ends. Germline CDR1 reads LNHDA; CDR2 reads SQIVND (reference sequence). Complete variable domain (other parts from reference TRBV19 and TRBJ1-1): DGGITQSPKYLFRKEGQNVTLSCEQNLNHDAMYWYRQDPGQGLRLIYYSQIVNDFQKGDIAEGYSVSREKKESFPLTVTSAQKNPTAFYLCASSIVGPTEAFFGQGTRLTVV.

The V and J genes are TRBV25-1 and TRBJ2-5; the match to TRBD2 covers 8 bases. The J segment lost 0 bases and the V segment lost 6 bases, leaving 3 bases of the junction unmatched. The CDR3 contains 14 residues. In germline, CDR1 is MGHDK, CDR2 SYGVNS. CDR3 DNA sequence: TGTGCCAGCAGCGGCGGGGGGCACCAAGAGACCCAGTACTTC. The encoded protein is CASSGGGHQETQYF.

The chain couples TRBV6-4 to TRBJ2-3; 11 nucleotides align to TRBD2. The junction had 7 bases not matched to a gene; V was cut back by 6 bases and J by 5 bases. This CDR3 has 15 amino acids. Germline V lookup: CDR1 MRHNA, CDR2 SNTAGT. In DNA form, the CDR3 reads TGTGCCAGCAGCAATAGCGGGGGGGCCAAAGATACGCAGTATTTT. Protein: CASSNSGGAKDTQYF.